This TCR beta chain was captured in a study of blood T cell repertoires in COVID-19. In the study overall: The samples span acute and convalescent COVID-19 from the United States, Italy and Spain.

How the authors handled the data: Reference gene primer amplification gave estimated nucleated cell counts. TCRdb's table, derived via immunoSEQ multiplex PCR, lists solely in-frame clones and lacks some. The V and J calls and clone size are taken from that table; D and trimming were inferred from the DNA. The sample lists some 120,000 clones; less than 90% were seen once. J was trimmed by 0 bases and V by 12 bases; bases with no gene match: 6. Germline V gives CDR1 KGHDR, CDR2 SFDVKD. This CDR3 spans 14 amino acids. This clonotype was obtained from a man older than 75 with active or convalescent COVID-19. The sequenced sample consisted of peripheral blood. This chain joins TRBV24-1 and TRBJ2-2; 7 positions agree with TRBD2. The CDR3 reads CAVRAGPNTGELFF. DNA of the CDR3: TGTGCCGTCAGAGCGGGGCCGAACACCGGGGAGCTGTTTTTT.